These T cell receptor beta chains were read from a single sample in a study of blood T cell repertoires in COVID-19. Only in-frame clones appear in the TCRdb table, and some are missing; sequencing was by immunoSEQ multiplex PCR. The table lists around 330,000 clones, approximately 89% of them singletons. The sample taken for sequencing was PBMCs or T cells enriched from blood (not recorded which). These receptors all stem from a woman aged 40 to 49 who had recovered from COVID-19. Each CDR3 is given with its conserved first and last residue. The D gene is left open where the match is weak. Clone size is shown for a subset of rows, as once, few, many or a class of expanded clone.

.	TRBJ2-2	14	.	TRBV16	TGTGCCAGCAGCCAAGGGAGGAACACCGGGGAGCTGTTTTTT	CASSQGRNTGELFF
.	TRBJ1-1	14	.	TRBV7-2	TGTGCCAGCAGCTTACTAGCCCTGAACACTGAAGCTTTCTTT	CASSLLALNTEAFF
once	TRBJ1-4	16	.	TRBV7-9	TGTGCCAGCAGCTTCGGGCGGGGGGGCACTAATGAAAAACTGTTTTTT	CASSFGRGGTNEKLFF
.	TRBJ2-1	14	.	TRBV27	TGTGCCAGCAGTTTAAGCGGAGGTTACAATGAGCAGTTCTTC	CASSLSGGYNEQFF
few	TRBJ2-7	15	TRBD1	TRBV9	TGTGCCAGCAGCCCGCGACAGGGGGTGGACTACGAGCAGTACTTC	CASSPRQGVDYEQYF
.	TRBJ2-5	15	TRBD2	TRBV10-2	TGCGCCAGCAGCGCCGTTCGCGGGGAGGGGGAGACCCAGTACTTC	CASSAVRGEGETQYF
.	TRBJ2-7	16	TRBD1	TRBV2	TGTGCCACTAACCTCCGGGGACAGGGAGGGGGGTACGAGCAGTACTTC	CATNLRGQGGGYEQYF
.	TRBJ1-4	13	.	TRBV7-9	TGTGCCAGCATATCTACAACTAATGAAAAACTGTTTTTT	CASISTTNEKLFF
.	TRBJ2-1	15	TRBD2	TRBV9	TGTGCCAGCAGCTCCAGCGGGGGGCCCTACAATGAGCAGTTCTTC	CASSSSGGPYNEQFF
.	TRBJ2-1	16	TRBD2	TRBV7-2	TGTGCCAGCAGCTTAGCTTTTAGCGGGCCATACAATGAGCAGTTCTTC	CASSLAFSGPYNEQFF
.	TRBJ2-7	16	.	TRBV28	TGTGCCAGCAGTTCCCCCTTAGGGGGAACAGGCTACGAGCAGTACTTC	CASSSPLGGTGYEQYF
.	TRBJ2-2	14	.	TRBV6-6	TGTGCCAGCACTTGGACTATAAACACCGGGGAGCTGTTTTTT	CASTWTINTGELFF
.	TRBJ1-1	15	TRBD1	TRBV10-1	TGCGCCAGCAGTGATGGGACAGGGGGCAGGGCTGAAGCTTTCTTT	CASSDGTGGRAEAFF
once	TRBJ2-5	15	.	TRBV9	TGTGCCAGCAGCCCTCGGGACTTATCACAAGAGACCCAGTACTTC	CASSPRDLSQETQYF
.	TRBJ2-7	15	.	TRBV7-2	TGTGCCAGCAGCTTAGTAGGGGCCCAGACCTACGAGCAGTACTTC	CASSLVGAQTYEQYF
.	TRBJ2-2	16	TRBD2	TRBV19	TGTGCCAGTAGTATGGGGCTAGCGGGACCCGTAGGGGAGCTGTTTTTT	CASSMGLAGPVGELFF
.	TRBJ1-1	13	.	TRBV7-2	TGTGCCAGCAGCTTCACAGAGGGAGGTGAAGCTTTCTTT	CASSFTEGGEAFF
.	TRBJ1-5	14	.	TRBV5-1	TGCGCCAGCAGCACACAGGACCTCAATCAGCCCCAGCATTTT	CASSTQDLNQPQHF
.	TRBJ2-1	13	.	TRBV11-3	TGTGCCAGCAGCTTAGGCAGTCACAATGAGCAGTTCTTC	CASSLGSHNEQFF
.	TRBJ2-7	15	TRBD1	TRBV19	TGTGCCAGTACTGACAGGGCTATTCCACCCTACGAGCAGTACTTC	CASTDRAIPPYEQYF
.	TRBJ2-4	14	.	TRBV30	TGTGCCTGGAGTCAGGACAGATCTTCAAGCATTCAGTACTTC	CAWSQDRSSSIQYF
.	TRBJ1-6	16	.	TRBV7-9	TGTGCCAGCAGCGCAGGGGCGAGCTCCTATAATTCACCCCTCCACTTT	CASSAGASSYNSPLHF
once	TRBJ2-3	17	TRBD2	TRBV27	TGTGCCAGCAGTGTCCCTCGGGCGGGGGGGAGCACAGATACGCAGTATTTT	CASSVPRAGGSTDTQYF
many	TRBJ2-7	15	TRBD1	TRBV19	TGTGCCAGTAGGAACCCCGGGACAGGGTCGCGCGAGCAGTACTTC	CASRNPGTGSREQYF
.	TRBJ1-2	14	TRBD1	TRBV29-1	TGCAGCGTCGTCGGGACAGAAGGGGACTATGGCTACACCTTC	CSVVGTEGDYGYTF
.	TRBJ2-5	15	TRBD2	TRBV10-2	TGCGCCAGCAGTGACTGGCGGGGGGGCCAAGAGACCCAGTACTTC	CASSDWRGGQETQYF
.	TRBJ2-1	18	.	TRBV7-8	TGTGCCAGCAGCCCCCGACCGATTTCTAGCGTTTCCTACAATGAGCAGTTCTTC	CASSPRPISSVSYNEQFF
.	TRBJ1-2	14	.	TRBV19	TGTGCCAGTAGTTGGGCAAGATCGAACTATGGCTACACCTTC	CASSWARSNYGYTF
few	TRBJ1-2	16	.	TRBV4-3	TGCGCCAGCAGCCGGGTTGCGACAGCCGAGTCGAAGGGCTACACCTTC	CASSRVATAESKGYTF
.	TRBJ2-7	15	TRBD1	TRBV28	TGTGCCAGCAGTGCAGACAGGGGGAACTCCTACGAGCAGTACTTC	CASSADRGNSYEQYF
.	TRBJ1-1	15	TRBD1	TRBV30	TGTGCCTGGAGTACCAGACAGGGGGGTTTCACTGAAGCTTTCTTT	CAWSTRQGGFTEAFF
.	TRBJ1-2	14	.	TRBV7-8	TGTGCCAGCAGCCCCGGAGGGTTCTGGAGTGGCTACACCTTC	CASSPGGFWSGYTF
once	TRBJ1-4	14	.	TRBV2	TGTGCCAGCAGTCAACTCCGAGGAAATGAAAAACTGTTTTTT	CASSQLRGNEKLFF
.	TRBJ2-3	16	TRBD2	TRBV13	TGTGCCAGCAGCCGATCGGCTAGCGGGAGCACAAATACGCAGTATTTT	CASSRSASGSTNTQYF
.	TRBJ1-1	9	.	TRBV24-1	TGTGCCCGTGGCCCTGAAGCTTTCTTT	CARGPEAFF
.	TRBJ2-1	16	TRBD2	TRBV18	TGTGCCAGCTCACTACTAGCGGGGGGCTCCTACAATGAGCAGTTCTTC	CASSLLAGGSYNEQFF
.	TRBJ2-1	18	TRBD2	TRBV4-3	TGCGCCAGCAGCCAAGATCGACTAGCGGGAGGCAGGTACAATGAGCAGTTCTTC	CASSQDRLAGGRYNEQFF